Shown below are 18 T cell receptor beta chains from a single sample sequenced in a study of beta chain features in type 1 diabetes. Study-level results: Type 1 diabetes patients had moderately but significantly shorter TCRB CDR3s in all four CD4+ subsets.

Reverse transcribing all isolated RNA meant expressed TCRB transcripts were sequenced. Profiled with immunoSEQ multiplex PCR; TCRdb holds only in-frame clones, not every one. The sample consists of some 150,000 clones, around 9% of them appearing once. Their antigens remain unidentified. Material for sequencing was central memory CD4+ T cells from blood. Source of these receptors: a woman in her thirties with type 1 diabetes.

This clone was seen a few times. The V gene is TRBV15, the J gene TRBJ2-1; 8 bases are shared with TRBD2. Trimming at V came to 1 base and at J to 4 bases, leaving 6 bases not matched to a gene. Per germline, CDR1 LNHNV and CDR2 YYDKDF (reference sequence). The length of the CDR3 is 16 residues. CDR3 coding DNA: TGTGCCACCAGCAGAGGCGGGAGGCGGACTTACAATGAGCAGTTCTTC. Protein: CATSRGGRRTYNEQFF.

This clone was detected only a few times. The chain joins TRBV7-9 to TRBJ1-2; D gene ambiguous. This CDR3 has 13 residues. V lost 3 bases to trimming and J lost 4 bases, with 9 bases between them. Germline V gene data show CDR1 as SEHNR and CDR2 as FQNEAQ (reference sequence). This CDR3 reads CASSFGSGYGYTF. In nucleotides, the CDR3 is TGTGCCAGCAGCTTTGGAAGCGGCTATGGCTACACCTTC.

This clone was observed a few times. CDR3 DNA: TGTGCCAGCAGCTTAGTCACAGGGGAAGAGACCCAGTACTTC. Translation gives CASSLVTGEETQYF. This chain joins TRBV7-9 and TRBJ2-5, with 7 bases lining up with TRBD1. CDR1 SEHNR and CDR2 FQNEAQ come from the germline V gene (reference sequence). Germline trimming cut 1 base from V and 3 bases from J; bases unmatched to any gene: 2. This CDR3 is built from 14 residues.

This clone was detected only a few times. The chain is built from TRBV6-1 and TRBJ2-5; maybe TRBD2 (7 bases). This CDR3 spans 15 amino acids. The V end lost 2 bases, the J end lost 5 bases, and 15 bases lay between the germline ends. Germline values: CDR1 MNHNS, CDR2 SASEGT. The CDR3 reads CASSEKFRGAETQYF. CDR3 DNA: TGTGCCAGCAGTGAAAAGTTCCGGGGGGCTGAGACCCAGTACTTC.

This clone was observed a handful of times. This chain joins TRBV6-1 and TRBJ1-5, with 8 bases matching TRBD1. CDR1 is MNHNS, CDR2 SASEGT, per germline. The CDR3 is 15 residues long. The trim removed 5 bases at V and 3 bases at J, leaving 6 bases unmatched. CDR3 sequence reads: CASSLTGVNNQPQHF. The CDR3 coding sequence is TGTGCCAGCAGTTTGACAGGGGTTAACAATCAGCCCCAGCATTTT.

V and J are TRBV30 and TRBJ2-2; TRBD1 agrees at 7 bases. There are 13 residues in the CDR3. With 8 bases clipped from V and 7 bases from J, the junction kept 10 bases outside the gene matches. CDR1 and CDR2 from the germline V gene are GTSNPN and SVGIG (reference sequence). The chain's CDR3 is CARKQGLDGELFF. The CDR3 coding sequence is TGTGCCCGAAAACAGGGGTTGGACGGGGAGCTGTTTTTT.

V and J are TRBV29-1 and TRBJ1-5; 9 nucleotides line up with TRBD1. The CDR3 has 13 amino acids. With V trimmed by 7 bases and J by 3 bases, 4 bases remained unmatched. From germline, CDR1 is SQVTM and CDR2 ANQGSEA. DNA of the CDR3: TGCAGCGCTCGGGACAGGGACAATCAGCCCCAGCATTTT. Amino acid sequence: CSARDRDNQPQHF. Looking up the rest from reference TRBV29-1 and TRBJ1-5 gives the full variable domain: SAVISQKPSRDICQRGTSLTIQCQVDSQVTMMFWYRQQPGQSLTLIATANQGSEATYESGFVIDKFPISRPNLTFSTLTVSNMSPEDSSIYLCSARDRDNQPQHFGDGTRLSIL.

The V call is TRBV4-2, the J call TRBJ1-5; D is perhaps TRBD1 (6 bases). Germline values: CDR1 LGHNA, CDR2 YNFKEQ. Trimming cost V 0 bases and J 6 bases, with 15 bases left between them. This CDR3 has 16 residues. CDR3 coding DNA: TGTGCCAGCAGCCAAGAATGGGGGGGCAGGGGTCAGCCCCAGCATTTT. Translation gives CASSQEWGGRGQPQHF.

This clone was seen a handful of times. The chain is built from TRBV5-4 and TRBJ2-1; 11 bases are a match to TRBD2. From germline, CDR1 is SGHNT and CDR2 YYREEE (reference sequence). The CDR3 runs to 16 residues. Unmatched junction bases numbered 7, after V lost 4 bases and J lost 4 bases. CDR3 in DNA: TGTGCCAGCAGCCATGTAGCGGGAGGGCCTTACAATGAGCAGTTCTTC. The encoded protein is CASSHVAGGPYNEQFF.

This clone was counted only a few times. This chain uses TRBV29-1 with TRBJ2-5; TRBD2 matches 11 bases. Germline trimming cut 5 bases from V and 3 bases from J; bases unmatched to any gene: 5. Germline V gene data show CDR1 as SQVTM and CDR2 as ANQGSEA. The CDR3 length is 14 residues. The CDR3 loop is CSVRLAGREETQYF. CDR3 DNA: TGCAGCGTTCGACTAGCGGGACGGGAAGAGACCCAGTACTTC. The complete variable domain, with remaining parts taken from reference TRBV29-1 and TRBJ2-5, reads SAVISQKPSRDICQRGTSLTIQCQVDSQVTMMFWYRQQPGQSLTLIATANQGSEATYESGFVIDKFPISRPNLTFSTLTVSNMSPEDSSIYLCSVRLAGREETQYFGPGTRLLVL.

This clone was detected a few times. The chain has TRBV10-3 and TRBJ2-5; 7 nucleotides agree with TRBD1. V gave up 6 bases and J gave up 5 bases; unmatched junction bases: 6. The CDR3 loop spans 13 amino acids. CDR1 is ENHRY and CDR2 is SYGVKD in the germline V gene. CDR3: CAISGQVGETQYF. The CDR3 DNA follows: TGTGCCATCAGCGGACAGGTCGGGGAGACCCAGTACTTC.

The V call is TRBV5-1, the J call TRBJ2-7, with a tentative D call TRBD2 (5 bases). Trimming took 0 bases from V and 0 from J, leaving 19 bases between them. CDR3 length equals 18 residues. The germline V gene has CDR1 SGHRS and CDR2 YFSETQ. The CDR3 region is CASSLGYIERSTSYEQYF. In DNA, the CDR3 is TGCGCCAGCAGCTTGGGTTATATCGAGCGGAGCACCTCCTACGAGCAGTACTTC.

V and J are TRBV4-2 and TRBJ2-1; D perhaps matches TRBD2 (6 bases). V gave up 4 bases and J gave up 2 bases, with 24 bases separating them. The germline gives CDR1 LGHNA, CDR2 YNFKEQ. The CDR3 is made up of 19 amino acids. The CDR3 DNA reads as TGTGCCAGCAGCCGAAGAACCGTTGTAGCGGAACATACCTACAATGAGCAGTTCTTC. This encodes CASSRRTVVAEHTYNEQFF.

This clone has only a few counts. V is TRBV2 and J is TRBJ2-4; 9 positions agree with TRBD1. CDR3 length equals 14 residues. CDR1 is SNHLY, CDR2 FYNNEI, per germline. J was trimmed by 8 bases and V by 6 bases; bases with no gene match: 8. The CDR3 DNA follows: TGTGCCAGCAGGGGCTACAGGGGGCCTGACATTCAGTACTTC. Translation: CASRGYRGPDIQYF.

This clone was detected a few times. V is TRBV4-1 and J is TRBJ2-5; the D gene is possibly TRBD2 (5 bases). V was trimmed by 0 bases and J by 13 bases, leaving 15 bases between them. CDR1 and CDR2 from the germline V gene are MGHRA and YSYEKL. The CDR3 runs to 13 residues. CDR3 residues: CASSQDRGTPSYF. CDR3 DNA sequence: TGCGCCAGCAGCCAAGATCGGGGAACTCCGTCGTACTTC.

The chain carries TRBV27 and TRBJ1-2; tentative D call: TRBD1 (6 bases). The V end was cut by 10 bases, the J end by 1 base, with 13 bases between. CDR3 length: 13 residues. Germline CDR1 and CDR2: MNHEY and SMNVEV (reference sequence). DNA for the CDR3: TGTGCCACAGGGGACACCAATAACTATGGCTACACCTTC. Translating it yields CATGDTNNYGYTF.

This clone was observed a few times. V gene TRBV18 combines with J gene TRBJ1-1; TRBD1 is a possible D gene (6 bases). V was cut by 8 bases and J by 3 bases, with 16 bases left in between. Germline values: CDR1 KGHSH, CDR2 LQKENI. There are 14 residues in the CDR3. The CDR3 here is CASQSTGRDTEAFF. The CDR3 DNA reads TGTGCCAGCCAATCTACAGGGCGGGACACTGAAGCTTTCTTT.

The genes are TRBV7-8 and TRBJ2-3; 7 nucleotides align to TRBD2. Germline lookup yields CDR1 SGHVS and CDR2 FQNEAQ. V shed 6 bases and J 1 base; nucleotides not matched to a gene: 4. The length of the CDR3 is 14 residues. CDR3 in DNA: TGTGCCAGCAGGGCCCTAGCGGGCACAGATACGCAGTATTTT. Amino acids: CASRALAGTDTQYF.